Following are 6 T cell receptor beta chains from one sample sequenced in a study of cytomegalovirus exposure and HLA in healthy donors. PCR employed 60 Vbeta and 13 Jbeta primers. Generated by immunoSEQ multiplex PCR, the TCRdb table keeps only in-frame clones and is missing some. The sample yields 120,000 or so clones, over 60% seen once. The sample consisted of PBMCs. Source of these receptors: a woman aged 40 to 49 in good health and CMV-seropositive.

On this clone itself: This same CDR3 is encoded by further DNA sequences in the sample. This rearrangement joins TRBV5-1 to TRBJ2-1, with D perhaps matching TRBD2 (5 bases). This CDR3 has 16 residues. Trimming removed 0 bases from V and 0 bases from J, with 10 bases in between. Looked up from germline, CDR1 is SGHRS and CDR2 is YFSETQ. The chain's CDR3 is CASSLGPGSSYNEQFF. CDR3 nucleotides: TGCGCCAGCAGCTTGGGGCCGGGGAGCTCCTACAATGAGCAGTTCTTC. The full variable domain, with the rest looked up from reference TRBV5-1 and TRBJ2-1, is KAGVTQTPRYLIKTRGQQVTLSCSPISGHRSVSWYQQTPGQGLQFLFEYFSETQRNKGNFPGRFSGRQFSNSRSEMNVSTLELGDSALYLCASSLGPGSSYNEQFFGPGTRLTVL.

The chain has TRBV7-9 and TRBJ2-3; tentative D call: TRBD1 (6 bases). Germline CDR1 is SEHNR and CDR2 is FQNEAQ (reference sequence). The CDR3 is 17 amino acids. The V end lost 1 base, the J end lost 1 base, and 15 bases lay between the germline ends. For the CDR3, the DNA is TGTGCCAGCAGCTTAGGACAGGTCCAGGCTGGCACAGATACGCAGTATTTT. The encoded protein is CASSLGQVQAGTDTQYF.

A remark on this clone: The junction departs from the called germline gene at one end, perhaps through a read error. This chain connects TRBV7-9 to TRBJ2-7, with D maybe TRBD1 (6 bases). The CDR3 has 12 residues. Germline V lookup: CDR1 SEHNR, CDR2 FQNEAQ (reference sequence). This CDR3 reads CSSRGRTAEQYF. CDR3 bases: TGTTCCAGCAGAGGACGGACAGCCGAGCAGTACTTC.

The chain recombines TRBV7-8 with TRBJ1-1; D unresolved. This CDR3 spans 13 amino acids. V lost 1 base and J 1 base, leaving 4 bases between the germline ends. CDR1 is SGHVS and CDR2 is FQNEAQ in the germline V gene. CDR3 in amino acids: CASSLGRNTEAFF. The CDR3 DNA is TGTGCCAGCAGCTTAGGCAGGAACACTGAAGCTTTCTTT.

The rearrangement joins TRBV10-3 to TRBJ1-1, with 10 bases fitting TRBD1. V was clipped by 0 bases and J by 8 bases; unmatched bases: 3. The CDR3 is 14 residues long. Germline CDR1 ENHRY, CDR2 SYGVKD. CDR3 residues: CAISESGQGEEAFF. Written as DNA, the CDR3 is TGTGCCATCAGTGAGTCAGGACAGGGGGAAGAAGCTTTCTTT.

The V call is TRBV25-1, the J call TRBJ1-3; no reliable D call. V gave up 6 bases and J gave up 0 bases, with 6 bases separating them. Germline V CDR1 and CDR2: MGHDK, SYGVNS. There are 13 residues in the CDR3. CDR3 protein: CASRRFSGNTIYF. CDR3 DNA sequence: TGTGCCAGCAGACGGTTCTCTGGAAACACCATATATTTT.